The sequence of this T cell receptor beta chain was determined in a study of regulatory T cells in long-lasting Graves disease. To make TCR beta libraries, researchers used iRepertoire HTBI primers and Arm-PCR of CDR3 regions. TCRdb re-analysed the multiplex PCR reads in MiXCR, keeping a single row per CDR3 protein. This repertoire shows a few hundred thousand distinct CDR3 sequences, 14% found once; its top ten account for about a sixth. Study-wide results and caveats: Graves' patients with persistent disease showed TCR diversity lower than patients newly diagnosed.

The time point was: newly diagnosed GD, antithyroid drugs for less than 3 months. PBMCs were the source of the RNA used for TCR sequencing. Peripheral blood, about 9 milliliters of it, was drawn into EDTA tubes. This clonotype was seen ten or more times. The antigen remains unidentified. V lost 3 bases to trimming and J lost 3 bases, with 9 bases between them. Germline CDR1 is LGHDT and CDR2 is YNNKEL (reference sequence). The CDR3 loop spans 14 amino acids. This same sample was also part of a study on T cells in Graves' hyperthyroidism and ophthalmopathy.

Material: peripheral blood mononuclear cells (PBMCs), obtained at new diagnosis, from a patient treated with antithyroid drugs. This chain links TRBV3-1 with TRBJ1-5; maybe TRBD1 (5 bases). The receptor was derived from a woman in her 50s with Graves disease. The CDR3 DNA reads as TGTGCCAGCAGCCACGGGGCTATCAATCAGCCCCAGCATTTT. Its translation is CASSHGAINQPQHF.